This T cell receptor (beta chain) was profiled in a study of T cell responses to AZD1222 COVID-19 vaccine. Overall study findings and caveats: Donors were largely white British and mainly female; clonal diversity was possibly underestimated. The study found vaccine-associated CD4 TCRs spanning spike, dominant at 160-218 and 743-854.

Trimming pared 3 bases from V and 2 bases from J, leaving 16 bases between. Germline V gene sequence: CDR1 MNHEY, CDR2 SMNVEV (reference sequence). The CDR3 runs 16 residues. Turning to this clone: Its specificity is not known.

Sequenced by immunoSEQ multiplex PCR; TCRdb stores in-frame clones only, minus some. The data show about 120,000 clones, about nine tenths seen once. This receptor was identified in an adult in good health. Sample: peripheral blood, taken on day 0 of AZD1222 vaccination. This chain links TRBV27 with TRBJ1-1; a possible D gene is TRBD1 (6 bases). Written as DNA, the CDR3 is TGTGCCAGCAGTTTTAGCGGGGGCGCTTTAAACACTGAAGCTTTCTTT. It specifies CASSFSGGALNTEAFF.